Following are 21 T cell receptor beta chains from one sample sequenced in a study of beta chain features in type 1 diabetes. Broader study findings: For Type 1 diabetes patients, all four CD4+ subsets carried TCRB CDR3s that were moderately but significantly shorter.

What these receptors recognize is not known. Reverse transcribing all isolated RNA meant expressed TCRB transcripts were sequenced. The data were produced by immunoSEQ multiplex PCR, yet TCRdb's version contains in-frame clones alone and is incomplete. The data show around 710,000 clones, with under 15% seen just once and 0.095% to 0.15% held by the top ten. The sequenced sample was naive CD4+ T cells from blood. The source is a man aged 30 to 39 with type 1 diabetes.

This sequence joins TRBV14 and TRBJ2-5, with D maybe TRBD1 (6 bases). Looked up from germline, CDR1 is SGHDN and CDR2 is FVKESK. V shed 1 base and J shed 3 bases, with 9 bases lying between them. The CDR3 totals 14 residues. The CDR3 DNA reads TGTGCCAGCAGCCAAGTGGACAGAAAAGAGACCCAGTACTTC. It codes for CASSQVDRKETQYF.

In its sample, this clone was seen a few times. The rearrangement uses TRBV29-1 and TRBJ1-4, with TRBD1 matching over 8 bases. Germline CDR1 and CDR2: SQVTM and ANQGSEA. Trimming removed 4 bases from V and 8 bases from J; junction bases left unmatched: 6. The CDR3 runs to 13 residues. This chain's CDR3 is CSVGERQGEKLFF. The CDR3 DNA sequence: TGCAGCGTTGGGGAGAGACAGGGGGAAAAACTGTTTTTT.

This rearrangement joins TRBV25-1 to TRBJ1-4, with 7 bases that match TRBD1. The CDR3 has 14 amino acids. Trimming at V came to 3 bases and at J to 4 bases, leaving 2 bases not matched to a gene. CDR1 and CDR2 from the germline V gene are MGHDK and SYGVNS. The CDR3 loop is CASSDDRDNEKLFF. The CDR3 bases are TGTGCCAGCAGTGACGACAGGGATAATGAAAAACTGTTTTTT.

This clone was counted between two and nine times. This chain connects TRBV7-2 to TRBJ2-7, with D unclear. V lost 4 bases and J 3 bases, leaving 7 bases between the germline ends. Germline CDR1 SGHTA, CDR2 FQGNSA. The CDR3 totals 12 residues. The CDR3 DNA sequence: TGTGCCAGCAGCTCCCTTAACTACGAGCAGTACTTC. Translation gives CASSSLNYEQYF.

Details on this clone: This may be a read error, as it is one base from a much larger clone. As DNA, the CDR3 is TGTGCCAGCAGCTTAGACGGCTCTGGAAACACCATATATTTT. As protein: CASSLDGSGNTIYF. The chain combines TRBV7-2 with TRBJ1-3; D is unclear. This CDR3 has 14 amino acids. Germline lookup yields CDR1 SGHTA and CDR2 FQGNSA. Trimming stripped 1 base from V and 0 bases from J, with 4 bases between.

The sample holds a few counts of this clone. The chain uses TRBV6-6 and TRBJ1-5; 10 bases are shared with TRBD1. Per germline, CDR1 MNHNY and CDR2 SVGAGI (reference sequence). Losses at the gene ends were 5 bases for V and 6 bases for J; bases not matched to a gene: 4. The CDR3 spans 14 residues. The CDR3 region is CASSRTGGFQPQHF. The CDR3 nucleotides read TGTGCCAGCAGTCGGACAGGGGGTTTTCAGCCCCAGCATTTT.

This clone was picked up a small number of times. The J gene is TRBJ1-5, the V gene TRBV2; D uncertain. Trimming stripped 3 bases from V and 0 bases from J, with 6 bases between. The CDR3 length is 14 residues. Germline V gene data show CDR1 as SNHLY and CDR2 as FYNNEI. The CDR3 bases are TGTGCCAGCAGTGATATGATTAGCAATCAGCCCCAGCATTTT. It encodes CASSDMISNQPQHF.

The J gene is TRBJ1-4, the V gene TRBV19; D remains unclear. The CDR3 has 14 amino acids. Per germline, CDR1 LNHDA and CDR2 SQIVND (reference sequence). The V and J ends lost 1 base and 7 bases respectively, with 10 bases between them. CDR3 in amino acids: CASSIAGFTEKLFF. In DNA, the CDR3 is TGTGCCAGTAGTATAGCTGGGTTCACTGAAAAACTGTTTTTT.

In its sample, this clone was seen a few times. The chain has TRBV28 and TRBJ1-4, with a tentative D call TRBD1 (5 bases). Trimming shortened V by 6 bases and J by 0 bases, and 11 bases separated the two germline ends. Germline CDR1 MDHEN, CDR2 SYDVKM. The CDR3 totals 15 residues. The CDR3 region is CASSGAGATNEKLFF. In DNA form, the CDR3 reads TGTGCCAGCAGCGGGGCAGGCGCAACTAATGAAAAACTGTTTTTT.

In this sample, this clone turned up a few times. The chain has TRBV2 and TRBJ2-3, with D hard to call. The V end lost 1 base, the J end lost 2 bases, and 7 bases lay between the germline ends. CDR1 is SNHLY, CDR2 FYNNEI, per germline. The CDR3 has 14 amino acids. CDR3 DNA: TGTGCCAGCAGTGAAGGAGGCAACACAGATACGCAGTATTTT. Translating gives CASSEGGNTDTQYF.

This clone was recorded a few times. The J gene is TRBJ1-2, the V gene TRBV29-1; TRBD1 is a possible D gene (5 bases). Germline assignment: CDR1 SQVTM and CDR2 ANQGSEA. V was clipped by 7 bases and J by 1 base, with 10 bases between them. The CDR3 totals 12 residues. CDR3 sequence: CSGGAINYGYTF. The DNA of the CDR3 is TGCAGCGGAGGGGCGATTAACTATGGCTACACCTTC.

This clone was seen more than once but under ten times. This chain joins TRBV7-6 and TRBJ2-5; maybe TRBD1 (6 bases). The germline gives CDR1 SGHVS, CDR2 FNYEAQ. This CDR3 has 15 residues. Trimming removed 5 bases from V and 0 bases from J, with 13 bases in between. CDR3 sequence: CASSIQTGNQETQYF. In DNA, the CDR3 is TGTGCCAGCAGCATTCAAACAGGGAACCAAGAGACCCAGTACTTC.

This clone turned up a few times. V and J are TRBV6-1 and TRBJ1-6; D call uncertain. Trimming shortened V by 2 bases and J by 10 bases, and 12 bases separated the two germline ends. CDR3 length equals 14 residues. Germline V gene sequence: CDR1 MNHNS, CDR2 SASEGT. CDR3 sequence: CASSESAPRSPLHF. The DNA of the CDR3 is TGTGCCAGCAGTGAATCGGCGCCCAGATCACCCCTCCACTTT.

This clone occurred a few times. Distinct nucleotide sequences in the sample also encode this CDR3. The chain is built from TRBV7-9 and TRBJ1-2; D remains ambiguous. CDR1 and CDR2 (germline): SEHNR, FQNEAQ (reference sequence). CDR3 length equals 13 residues. Trimming took off 2 bases at V and 1 base at J, with 5 bases between the two ends. Here the CDR3 reads CASSLNSNYGYTF. In nucleotides, the CDR3 is TGTGCCAGCAGCTTAAACAGTAACTATGGCTACACCTTC.

This chain connects TRBV9 to TRBJ1-3, with a possible D match to TRBD1 (5 bases). CDR3 length equals 14 residues. Germline V gene lookup returns CDR1 SGDLS and CDR2 YYNGEE. Trimming took off 0 bases at V and 7 bases at J, with 11 bases between the two ends. The CDR3 DNA follows: TGTGCCAGCAGCGTAGGACAGTGGGGGAACACCATATATTTT. Protein product: CASSVGQWGNTIYF.

The chain employs TRBV29-1 and TRBJ2-7; either TRBD1 or TRBD2 may supply D (6 bases each). Looked up from germline, CDR1 is SQVTM and CDR2 is ANQGSEA. Between the trimmed V and J ends, which lost 8 bases and 7 bases, there was a span of 18 bases. The CDR3 length is 12 residues. Here the CDR3 reads CSFRGGTGEQYF. CDR3 DNA sequence: TGCAGCTTTAGAGGGGGGACCGGGGAGCAGTACTTC.

This clone was counted a few times. This chain links TRBV7-2 with TRBJ2-6; TRBD1 might be the D (6 bases). Germline CDR1 SGHTA, CDR2 FQGNSA. V was pared by 5 bases and J by 0 bases, with 11 bases between. This CDR3 comprises 16 residues. The CDR3 reads CASSRETGSGANVLTF. CDR3 DNA: TGTGCCAGCAGCAGGGAGACAGGCTCTGGGGCCAACGTCCTGACTTTC.

This clone came up a few times. V gene TRBV7-6 combines with J gene TRBJ2-1; D remains unclear. This CDR3 is built from 13 residues. Germline-derived CDR1 and CDR2 are SGHVS and FNYEAQ. Trimming took off 5 bases at V and 11 bases at J, with 16 bases between the two ends. The CDR3 region is CASSPQERLKQFF. The CDR3 bases are TGTGCCAGCAGCCCCCAGGAAAGGTTAAAGCAGTTCTTC.

The chain carries TRBV5-6 and TRBJ1-4; D gene ambiguous. In germline, CDR1 is SGHDT, CDR2 YYEEEE. Trimming took off 4 bases at V and 4 bases at J, with 2 bases between the two ends. There are 11 residues in the CDR3. The CDR3 region is CASSINEKLFF. The CDR3 coding sequence is TGTGCCAGCAGCATTAATGAAAAACTGTTTTTT.

This chain uses TRBV7-2 with TRBJ2-2; 9 bases fit TRBD1. CDR1 is SGHTA, CDR2 FQGNSA, per germline. This CDR3 region has 15 residues. The trim removed 3 bases at V and 7 bases at J, leaving 6 bases unmatched. As DNA, the CDR3 is TGTGCCAGCAGCTTGGGGACAGGGTCGAGCGGGGAGCTGTTTTTT. This sequence encodes CASSLGTGSSGELFF.

This chain joins TRBV25-1 and TRBJ1-4; the match to TRBD1 covers 7 bases. V shed 6 bases, J shed 3 bases, and the junction held 7 bases outside the gene matches. This CDR3 has 15 residues. The germline V gene encodes CDR1 MGHDK and CDR2 SYGVNS. The CDR3 protein is CASRTGDLPNEKLFF. DNA of the CDR3: TGTGCCAGCAGAACAGGGGACCTTCCTAATGAAAAACTGTTTTTT.